This is a list of T cell receptor beta chains from one sample in a study of control samples from healthy donors and cancer patients. The protocol was immunoSEQ multiplex PCR, while the TCRdb copy is restricted to in-frame clones and leaves out a portion. The sample lists 160,000 or so clones, roughly 92% occurring once. Sequencing was performed on blood. These TCRs come from a man aged 50-59 years in good health. CDR3s leave out the opening cysteine and the closing phenylalanine or tryptophan. Each record gives: CDR3 protein, J gene, V gene.

CDR3: ASSAKSRGSTNEKLF
J: TRBJ1-4
V: TRBV7-2

CDR3: ASSPSGQNTGELF
J: TRBJ2-2
V: TRBV5-1

CDR3: ASSHLGSGSFSGANVLT
J: TRBJ2-6
V: TRBV7-8

CDR3: ASSQGGGGYYGYT
J: TRBJ1-2
V: TRBV5-4

CDR3: ASSPRGQGALNYGYT
J: TRBJ1-2
V: TRBV21-1

CDR3: ASSHRTLNTEAF
J: TRBJ1-1
V: TRBV3-1/TRBV3-2

CDR3: AVRGLAGYEQY
J: TRBJ2-7
V: TRBV27

CDR3: AWSLLVVPYEQY
J: TRBJ2-7
V: TRBV30

CDR3: ASSLGQGASEQY
J: TRBJ2-7
V: TRBV27

CDR3: SVEVQGRGYT
J: TRBJ1-2
V: TRBV29-1

CDR3: ASSQDGVAVEQF
J: TRBJ2-1
V: TRBV3-1/TRBV3-2

CDR3: ASKRNQGSNQPQH
J: TRBJ1-5
V: TRBV28

CDR3: ASSAAISSGANVLT
J: TRBJ2-6
V: TRBV6-4

CDR3: SVGGGFMNTEAF
J: TRBJ1-1
V: TRBV29-1

CDR3: ASSLRRDETEAF
J: TRBJ1-1
V: TRBV7-6

CDR3: ASTSPNRGRGNVLT
J: TRBJ2-6
V: TRBV21-1

CDR3: ASSLAPPTGGVIQY
J: TRBJ2-4
V: TRBV7-9

CDR3: ASSFGQGGTEAF
J: TRBJ1-1
V: TRBV3-1/TRBV3-2

CDR3: AISGANYGYT
J: TRBJ1-2
V: TRBV10-3

CDR3: ASSLAEGGGEQF
J: TRBJ2-1
V: TRBV7-9

CDR3: ASSPGTVGLGGYT
J: TRBJ1-2
V: TRBV5-1

CDR3: ASSLSRAGGTYEQY
J: TRBJ2-7
V: TRBV28

CDR3: ASSTTGRTTNEKLF
J: TRBJ1-4
V: TRBV5-1

CDR3: ASSLGGQGAYEQY
J: TRBJ2-7
V: TRBV7-2

CDR3: ASSYSSGPNYGYT
J: TRBJ1-2
V: TRBV6-5

CDR3: ASSRQSYNSPLH
J: TRBJ1-6
V: TRBV27

CDR3: ASYPGSLNTEAF
J: TRBJ1-1
V: TRBV5-1

CDR3: ATSDSLEAGEQF
J: TRBJ2-1
V: TRBV24-1

CDR3: AISEDRGGYGYT
J: TRBJ1-2
V: TRBV10-3

CDR3: ASSFSGGDYNEQF
J: TRBJ2-1
V: TRBV5-1